This section outlines one TCR beta chain sequence together with its context. This receptor's antigen is unknown. At one end, the junction sequence differs from germline, possibly due to a read error. The sample is drawn from a study of vaccination effects on CD4 cells after COVID-19 (dated by TCRdb to the early 2020s). Regarding the study in general: Post-vaccine samples across the study were collected a median of 72 days after the second dose, with a range of 14 to 241. In both COVID-19 convalescent patients and infection-naive vaccine recipients, the study compared SARS-CoV-2 spike-specific CD4+ TCR repertoires from before mRNA vaccination with those from after it. A total of 10 COVID-19 convalescent patients and a handful of SARS-CoV-2-naive healthy vaccine recipients were included in the full study. In the study, cultures from other donors were sequenced using the Oncomine TCR Beta short-read assay on an Illumina iSeq 100.

To identify antigen-specific CD4+ T cell clonotypes by their expansion, the ViraFEST assay first stimulated PBMC with viral peptide pools and then applied TCR sequencing. After 10 days of culture, CD4+ T cells were isolated with the EasySep CD4+ T cell isolation kit. Participants received two doses of either the BNT162b2 or the mRNA-1273 mRNA SARS-CoV-2 vaccine. None of the healthy vaccine recipients had a prior SARS-CoV-2 infection, which was confirmed by nucleocapsid antibody tests that came back negative both before and after vaccination. About 2.1 million PBMC per well were cultured in IMDM with about 5% human AB serum, 10 IU/ml IL-2 and gentamicin, plus 10 ug/ml peptides. On days 3 and 7, half of the culture medium was replaced with fresh IL-2-containing medium. Unless noted otherwise, every peptide stimulation condition was cultured in triplicate wells. Using Ficoll-Paque Plus gradient centrifugation, PBMC were separated from whole blood and then either used fresh or cryopreserved at -140C. The overlapping peptide pools covered the spike proteins of SARS-CoV-2 and of the common cold coronaviruses HCoV-NL63, HCoV-OC43 and HCoV-229E. Genomic DNA was extracted from cultured CD4+ T cells with the QIAamp micro DNA kit.

Study-wide conclusions, independent of this receptor: At late post-vaccination timepoints, both infection-induced and vaccine-induced clones showed marked clonal contraction, consistent with waning T cell responses. Limitations of the study were the small number of convalescent patients and the absence of early post-infection timepoints. In healthy vaccine recipients, vaccine-induced clones were almost all SARS-CoV-2 mono-reactive, with only 1 of 255 cross-reactive with common cold coronaviruses.

Libraries were built with the immunoSEQ multiplex PCR assay. DNA from the cultured, isolated CD4+ T cells was subjected to TCR beta CDR3 sequencing. In the authors' own workflow: Non-productive TCR sequences were discarded, and reads were trimmed to the CDR3 region, with only CDR3s of 7 or more amino acids retained. Antigen-specific clonotypes were identified with the MANAFEST web app by comparing expansion in peptide wells against reference cultures. To count as positive, a clone had to show expansion at FDR<0.05 compared with the reference and with all other wells, an odds ratio above 5, and a frequency above 0.1% in two replicate wells. Cross-reactive clonotypes were defined as significantly expanded in SARS-CoV-2 spike wells and in at least one common cold coronavirus spike condition. CDR3 similarity was assessed by Levenshtein distance using the stringdist R package, and unrooted trees were constructed with ape in R 3.6.1. The immuneACCESS repertoire file appears here via TCRdb, limited to in-frame rearrangements. These files lack a portion of the clones; in checked studies, under half of the deficit traces to unresolved V genes, and the cause of the others is not known. The V and J calls and the clone size are those of that table, but D and trimming were determined from the DNA. Counted in this sample were under 40,000 clones; approximately 84% of them appeared once. The ten largest clones add up to less than 2% of the sample.

Sequenced material: CD4+ T cells from PBMCs cultured with HCoV-NL63 spike peptides, taken after COVID-19 vaccination. The sample's cell subset or site label, decoded: HCoV-NL63 spike overlapping peptide pool stimulation. This sequence originates from a human donor who received a COVID-19 vaccine. Some clones in this sample may be carry-over from other donors' samples.

At the DNA level, the sequence is TGTGCCAGCTCACGGACTAGCGGGGGGCAAGAGGCCCAGTACTTC. This encodes CASSRTSGGQEAQYF. The receptor chain draws on TRBV18 and TRBJ2-5; 14 of the junction bases match TRBD2. The CDR3 contains 15 residues, cysteine and phenylalanine counted. Only the CDR3 part of the read is kept: 45 bases, read in frame from the first base. The germline V gene supplies CDR1 KGHSH and CDR2 LQKENI.